The 29 T cell receptor beta chains below were found in one sample sequenced in a study of cytomegalovirus exposure and HLA in healthy donors. Amplification used 60 Vbeta primers and 13 Jbeta primers. The protocol was immunoSEQ multiplex PCR, while the TCRdb copy is restricted to in-frame clones and leaves out a portion. The table for this sample gives 130,000 or so clones. The sample comprised PBMCs. These receptors were obtained from an older woman in good health and CMV-seronegative.

The chain has TRBV13 and TRBJ1-1; no clear D. V was clipped by 3 bases and J by 7 bases, with 9 bases between them. This CDR3 spans 12 amino acids. Germline CDR1 is PRHDT and CDR2 is FYEKMQ (reference sequence). This CDR3 is CASSLMSGEAFF. The CDR3 nucleotides read TGTGCCAGCAGCTTGATGTCAGGTGAAGCTTTCTTT.

This chain links TRBV7-9 with TRBJ2-3; 9 nucleotides line up with TRBD2. Trimming cost V 6 bases and J 8 bases; bases outside gene matches: 18. CDR1 is SEHNR and CDR2 is FQNEAQ in the germline V gene (reference sequence). The CDR3 extends over 17 amino acids. The CDR3 reads CASSITGIQRGAGTQYF. The CDR3 region has the DNA TGTGCCAGCAGTATAACAGGGATCCAGCGGGGGGCCGGTACGCAGTATTTT.

This chain uses TRBV7-9 with TRBJ1-1, with 10 bases aligning to TRBD1. The CDR3 is made up of 15 amino acids. Germline V gene sequence: CDR1 SEHNR, CDR2 FQNEAQ (reference sequence). The J segment lost 4 bases and the V segment lost 5 bases, leaving 7 bases of the junction unmatched. As DNA, the CDR3 is TGTGCCAGCAGCCCCAGACAGGGGGCCCGCACTGAAGCTTTCTTT. Translation gives CASSPRQGARTEAFF. Full variable domain (missing parts from reference TRBV7-9 and TRBJ1-1): DTGVSQNPRHKITKRGQNVTFRCDPISEHNRLYWYRQTLGQGPEFLTYFQNEAQLEKSRLLSDRFSAERPKGSFSTLEIQRTEQGDSAMYLCASSPRQGARTEAFFGQGTRLTVV.

The chain links TRBV28 to TRBJ2-1; 9 positions agree with TRBD2. The junction had 16 bases not matched to a gene; V was cut back by 6 bases and J by 10 bases. The CDR3 consists of 16 residues. The germline gives CDR1 MDHEN, CDR2 SYDVKM. The CDR3 loop is CASSPTEGGGAREQFF. CDR3 in DNA: TGTGCCAGCAGCCCCACAGAGGGCGGGGGGGCCCGGGAGCAGTTCTTC. The full variable domain, its missing parts supplied by reference TRBV28 and TRBJ2-1, is DVKVTQSSRYLVKRTGEKVFLECVQDMDHENMFWYRQDPGLGLRLIYFSYDVKMKEKGDIPEGYSVSREKKERFSLILESASTNQTSMYLCASSPTEGGGAREQFFGPGTRLTVL.

The rearrangement joins TRBV28 to TRBJ2-5; 9 nucleotides line up with TRBD1. Germline V CDR1 and CDR2: MDHEN, SYDVKM. The CDR3 is made up of 15 amino acids. V lost 6 bases to trimming and J lost 8 bases; unmatched junction nucleotides: 13. The CDR3 is CASRDSGTGSETQYF. CDR3 DNA sequence: TGTGCCAGCAGGGACTCCGGGACAGGGAGTGAAACCCAGTACTTC.

The V gene is TRBV30, the J gene TRBJ2-7; 8 nucleotides line up with TRBD1. The junction had 11 bases not matched to a gene; V was cut back by 7 bases and J by 3 bases. CDR3 length: 14 residues. The germline V gene has CDR1 GTSNPN and CDR2 SVGIG (reference sequence). Written as DNA, the CDR3 is TGTGCCTCCCTCCCGGACAGGGAACTCTACGAGCAGTACTTC. As protein: CASLPDRELYEQYF.

CDR3 protein: CASSNKREGTDTQYF. The CDR3 DNA reads TGTGCCAGCAGTAACAAGCGGGAGGGGACAGATACGCAGTATTTT. The chain recombines TRBV6-5 with TRBJ2-3, with 10 bases lining up with TRBD2. The CDR3 sequence is 15 residues long. CDR1 and CDR2 from the germline V gene are MNHEY and SVGAGI. After removal of 5 bases from V and 3 bases from J, the junction contained 5 bases not matched to a gene.

The V gene is TRBV29-1, the J gene TRBJ2-4, with D possibly TRBD1 on 5 matching bases. From germline, CDR1 is SQVTM and CDR2 ANQGSEA. V lost 7 bases to trimming and J lost 6 bases, with 16 bases between them. This CDR3 is built from 13 residues. The CDR3 sequence: CSGAVGPVNIQYF. The CDR3 coding sequence is TGCAGCGGTGCGGTGGGGCCGGTAAACATTCAGTACTTC.

This sequence joins TRBV27 and TRBJ2-5; weak D call: TRBD2 (6 bases). Germline values: CDR1 MNHEY, CDR2 SMNVEV (reference sequence). V was clipped by 6 bases and J by 5 bases, with 16 bases between them. The CDR3 is 14 residues long. The CDR3 loop reads CASRHASAGETQYF. CDR3 coding DNA: TGTGCCAGCAGGCATGCTAGCGCGGGGGAGACCCAGTACTTC.

J is TRBJ1-1 and V is TRBV19; the match to TRBD1 covers 9 bases. J was trimmed by 7 bases and V by 0 bases; bases with no gene match: 0. CDR1 is LNHDA and CDR2 is SQIVND in the germline V gene (reference sequence). This CDR3 contains 13 residues. The CDR3, as DNA: TGTGCCAGTAGTATAGAGACAGGGGGTGAAGCTTTCTTT. As protein: CASSIETGGEAFF.

CDR3: CASSPPDNPYEQYF. The CDR3 nucleotides read TGTGCCAGCAGTCCACCGGACAATCCCTACGAGCAGTACTTC. The chain uses TRBV28 and TRBJ2-7; a possible D gene is TRBD1 (5 bases). This CDR3 spans 14 amino acids. V was trimmed by 5 bases and J by 2 bases, leaving 13 bases between them. Germline V CDR1 and CDR2: MDHEN, SYDVKM. The whole variable domain, filled in from reference TRBV28 and TRBJ2-7, reads DVKVTQSSRYLVKRTGEKVFLECVQDMDHENMFWYRQDPGLGLRLIYFSYDVKMKEKGDIPEGYSVSREKKERFSLILESASTNQTSMYLCASSPPDNPYEQYFGPGTRLTVT.

The rearrangement uses TRBV2 and TRBJ2-7; TRBD2 agrees at 14 bases. The CDR3 has 15 residues. V dropped 6 bases and J dropped 1; count of bases not matched to a gene: 2. Germline V gene data show CDR1 as SNHLY and CDR2 as FYNNEI. The CDR3 DNA reads as TGTGCCAGCAGGGGGACTAGCGGGGGTTCCTACGAGCAGTACTTC. Protein: CASRGTSGGSYEQYF.

Worth noting for this clone: One junction end disagrees with the germline gene, perhaps due to a read error. The CDR3 coding sequence is TGTGCCAGCAGTTTAGGACAGGTACCGAATGAAAAACTGTTTTTT. It codes for CASSLGQVPNEKLFF. The gene calls are TRBV7-9 and TRBJ1-4, with TRBD1 matching over 7 bases. From germline, CDR1 is SEHNR and CDR2 FQNEAQ (reference sequence). The CDR3 has 15 amino acids. The full variable domain, rest sourced from reference TRBV7-9 and TRBJ1-4, is DTGVSQNPRHKITKRGQNVTFRCDPISEHNRLYWYRQTLGQGPEFLTYFQNEAQLEKSRLLSDRFSAERPKGSFSTLEIQRTEQGDSAMYLCASSLGQVPNEKLFFGSGTQLSVL.

This CDR3 is CASSSPQGTGNTIYF. The CDR3 DNA sequence: TGTGCCAGCAGTTCCCCACAGGGTACTGGAAACACCATATATTTT. The rearrangement uses TRBV28 and TRBJ1-3; a possible D gene is TRBD1 (6 bases). The CDR3 spans 15 residues. V lost 4 bases and J 2 bases, leaving 12 bases between the germline ends. The germline CDR1 and CDR2 sequences are MDHEN and SYDVKM. Variable domain in full (rest from reference TRBV28 and TRBJ1-3): DVKVTQSSRYLVKRTGEKVFLECVQDMDHENMFWYRQDPGLGLRLIYFSYDVKMKEKGDIPEGYSVSREKKERFSLILESASTNQTSMYLCASSSPQGTGNTIYFGEGSWLTVV.

The chain carries TRBV6-5 and TRBJ2-5; 8 positions match TRBD2. V was clipped by 2 bases and J by 1 base; unmatched bases: 3. The V gene's germline CDR1 is MNHEY and CDR2 SVGAGI. The CDR3 runs 15 residues. CDR3 in DNA: TGTGCCAGCAGTTACGGAACTAGCGGCCAAGAGACCCAGTACTTC. Translation: CASSYGTSGQETQYF.

The chain links TRBV30 to TRBJ2-7; D remains unclear. Germline lookup yields CDR1 GTSNPN and CDR2 SVGIG (reference sequence). V dropped 0 bases and J dropped 3 bases, with 12 bases sitting between them. The CDR3 is made up of 14 amino acids. CDR3 bases: TGTGCCTGGAGTGTAGGTGGGTCTAGCTACGAGCAGTACTTC. Encoded protein: CAWSVGGSSYEQYF.

The V and J genes are TRBV27 and TRBJ2-1; 14 positions agree with TRBD2. The germline V gene encodes CDR1 MNHEY and CDR2 SMNVEV (reference sequence). This CDR3 has 19 amino acids. V gave up 5 bases and J gave up 7 bases; unmatched junction bases: 16. Written as DNA, the CDR3 is TGTGCCAGCAGTCCCTCCCGACTAGCGGGAGGGCCAATGGGGAATGAGCAGTTCTTC. Its translation: CASSPSRLAGGPMGNEQFF.

The chain joins TRBV27 to TRBJ1-5, with D possibly TRBD1 on 6 matching bases. V lost 5 bases and J 4 bases, leaving 12 bases between the germline ends. From germline, CDR1 is MNHEY and CDR2 SMNVEV (reference sequence). This CDR3 spans 14 amino acids. CDR3 bases: TGTGCCAGCAGTCGGACCCAGGGGAATCAGCCCCAGCATTTT. As protein: CASSRTQGNQPQHF.

The V and J genes are TRBV5-6 and TRBJ2-7; 11 nucleotides line up with TRBD1. V lost 3 bases, J lost 7 bases, and 3 bases stayed unmatched. The CDR3 covers 13 residues. The germline CDR1 and CDR2 sequences are SGHDT and YYEEEE. DNA of the CDR3: TGTGCCAGCAGCTGGGGACAGGGGGGAGAGCAGTACTTC. It is translated as CASSWGQGGEQYF.

This chain connects TRBV28 to TRBJ1-2, with a weak D call TRBD1 (5 bases). This CDR3 is built from 15 residues. Per germline, CDR1 MDHEN and CDR2 SYDVKM. Trimming stripped 7 bases from V and 7 bases from J, with 22 bases between. The CDR3 spells CASKTPGPSGLGYTF. Here the CDR3 DNA reads TGTGCCAGCAAAACCCCAGGGCCCTCGGGACTTGGCTACACCTTC.

This chain uses TRBV5-4 with TRBJ1-3; D possibly corresponds to TRBD1 (5 bases). The CDR3 is made up of 12 amino acids. The germline V gene has CDR1 SGHNT and CDR2 YYREEE (reference sequence). With 4 bases removed from V and 4 bases from J, the gap between germline ends came to 6 bases. The CDR3 protein is CASSRTGNTIYF. The CDR3 region has the DNA TGTGCCAGCAGCCGGACAGGAAACACCATATATTTT.

The V call is TRBV2, the J call TRBJ1-2; 9 positions agree with TRBD1. The CDR3 runs to 14 residues. The germline gives CDR1 SNHLY, CDR2 FYNNEI. V shed 4 bases and J 8 bases; nucleotides not matched to a gene: 8. The CDR3 spells CASSGSGQGSGYTF. The CDR3 DNA follows: TGTGCCAGCAGTGGCTCTGGACAGGGGTCGGGCTACACCTTC.

J is TRBJ1-4 and V is TRBV15, with 7 bases aligning to TRBD1. CDR1 and CDR2 (germline): LNHNV, YYDKDF (reference sequence). This CDR3 comprises 14 residues. The ends lost 5 bases at V and 6 bases at J; junction bases unmatched: 6. In nucleotides, the CDR3 is TGTGCCACCAGCGGGGGACAGACTTATGAAAAACTGTTTTTT. Protein: CATSGGQTYEKLFF.

This rearrangement joins TRBV11-2 to TRBJ2-5; possibly TRBD2 for D (6 bases). CDR1 SGHAT and CDR2 FQNNGV come from the germline V gene. Trimming shortened V by 2 bases and J by 4 bases, and 11 bases separated the two germline ends. There are 14 residues in the CDR3. The CDR3 DNA follows: TGTGCCAGCAGCTTATGGGGGGTTGCAGAGACCCAGTACTTC. It is translated as CASSLWGVAETQYF.

The chain is built from TRBV27 and TRBJ2-7, with TRBD1 matching 7 bases. The CDR3 totals 16 residues. From germline, CDR1 is MNHEY and CDR2 SMNVEV (reference sequence). Trimming removed 3 bases from V and 6 bases from J; junction bases left unmatched: 14. The CDR3 protein is CASSFFGHRGPSEQYF. The CDR3 nucleotides read TGTGCCAGCAGTTTTTTTGGGCACAGGGGACCCAGCGAGCAGTACTTC.

The chain joins TRBV11-3 to TRBJ2-2; 7 bases fit TRBD2. J gave up 4 bases and V 4 bases, and 6 bases lay outside the gene matches. The CDR3 is made up of 15 amino acids. From germline, CDR1 is SGHNT and CDR2 YENEEA. The CDR3 sequence is CASSSRGSSTGELFF. Written as DNA, the CDR3 is TGTGCCAGCAGCTCCCGCGGGAGTAGCACCGGGGAGCTGTTTTTT.

The V and J genes are TRBV10-3 and TRBJ2-5, with 7 nucleotides matching TRBD1. The CDR3 totals 15 residues. Germline CDR1 is ENHRY and CDR2 is SYGVKD. V was clipped by 4 bases and J by 1 base; unmatched bases: 6. The CDR3 region has the DNA TGTGCCATCAGTGGGGACAGAGCCTCCCAAGAGACCCAGTACTTC. Amino acids: CAISGDRASQETQYF.

The rearrangement joins TRBV4-2 to TRBJ2-1, with 9 nucleotides matching TRBD1. The CDR3 covers 16 residues. Germline V gives CDR1 LGHNA, CDR2 YNFKEQ. V was clipped by 0 bases and J by 3 bases; unmatched bases: 3. This CDR3 reads CASSQDRGQGYNEQFF. The CDR3 coding sequence is TGTGCCAGCAGCCAAGATAGGGGACAGGGCTACAATGAGCAGTTCTTC.

This chain uses TRBV6-1 with TRBJ2-1, with 8 bases aligning to TRBD2. There are 15 residues in the CDR3. CDR1 is MNHNS and CDR2 is SASEGT in the germline V gene. V lost 5 bases and J lost 5; bases outside the gene matches: 8. The CDR3 reads CASSTTSGLNNEQFF. The CDR3 DNA follows: TGTGCCAGCAGTACAACTAGCGGACTAAACAATGAGCAGTTCTTC.